One TCR beta chain is described in this entry. The sample is drawn from a study of blood T cell repertoires in COVID-19. The wider study: The analysed material was cDNA or gDNA that came from T cells, B-cell-depleted T cells, or PBMCs.

Losses at the gene ends were 4 bases for V and 8 bases for J; bases not matched to a gene: 7. The CDR3 has 14 amino acids. Germline lookup yields CDR1 SGHNT and CDR2 YENEEA. Libraries were prepared by immunoSEQ multiplex PCR; TCRdb keeps only in-frame clonotypes and omits some of them. The table records roughly 80,000 clones, 84% of them present only once. The clonotype was recovered from a man aged 45-65 years with acute or convalescent COVID-19. This chain uses TRBV11-3 with TRBJ1-4; TRBD1 aligns across 7 bases. The sequenced material came from peripheral blood. DNA for the CDR3: TGTGCCAGCAGCTCGACAGGGAGAAACGAAAAACTGTTTTTT. Its protein is CASSSTGRNEKLFF.